This T cell receptor (beta chain) comes out of a study of cytomegalovirus exposure and HLA in healthy donors. Study-level points and caveats: A later analysis appeared to link common viral pathogens to several of the most significant clusters.

It was with 60 Vbeta and 13 Jbeta primers that the PCR ran. The protocol was immunoSEQ multiplex PCR, while the TCRdb copy is restricted to in-frame clones and leaves out a portion. The sample has tens of thousands of clones, under 85% seen once; the top ten hold approximately 2.6%. This CDR3 has 15 amino acids. Germline assignment: CDR1 LNHDA and CDR2 SQIVND (reference sequence). V trimming: 4 bases; J trimming: 6 bases; junction bases outside the gene matches: 5. A remark on this clone: Antigen: not known.

The J gene is TRBJ1-4, the V gene TRBV19; 10 nucleotides align to TRBD1. The sequenced material came from PBMCs. This receptor was taken from a man between 25 and 39 years old in good health and CMV-seronegative. CDR3 bases: TGTGCCAGTAGTACTACGACAGGGGGCCATGAAAAACTGTTTTTT. This encodes CASSTTTGGHEKLFF.